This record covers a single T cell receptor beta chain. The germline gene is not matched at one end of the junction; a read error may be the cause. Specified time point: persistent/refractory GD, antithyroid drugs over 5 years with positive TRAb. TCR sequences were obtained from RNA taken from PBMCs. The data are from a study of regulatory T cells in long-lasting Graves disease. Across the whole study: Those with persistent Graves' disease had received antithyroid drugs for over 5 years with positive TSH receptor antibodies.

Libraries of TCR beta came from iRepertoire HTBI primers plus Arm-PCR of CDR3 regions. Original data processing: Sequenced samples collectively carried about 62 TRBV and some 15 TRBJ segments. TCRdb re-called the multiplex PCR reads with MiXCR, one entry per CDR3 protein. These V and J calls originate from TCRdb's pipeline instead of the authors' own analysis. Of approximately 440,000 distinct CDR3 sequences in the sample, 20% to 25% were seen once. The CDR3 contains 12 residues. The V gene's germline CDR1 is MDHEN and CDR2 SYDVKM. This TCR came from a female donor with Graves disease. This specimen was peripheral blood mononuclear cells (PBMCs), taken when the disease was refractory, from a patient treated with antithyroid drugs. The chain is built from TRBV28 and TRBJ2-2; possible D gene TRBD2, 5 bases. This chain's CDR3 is CASSSDRGELSF. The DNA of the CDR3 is TGTGCCAGCAGTTCAGATCGTGGGGAGCTGTCTTTT.